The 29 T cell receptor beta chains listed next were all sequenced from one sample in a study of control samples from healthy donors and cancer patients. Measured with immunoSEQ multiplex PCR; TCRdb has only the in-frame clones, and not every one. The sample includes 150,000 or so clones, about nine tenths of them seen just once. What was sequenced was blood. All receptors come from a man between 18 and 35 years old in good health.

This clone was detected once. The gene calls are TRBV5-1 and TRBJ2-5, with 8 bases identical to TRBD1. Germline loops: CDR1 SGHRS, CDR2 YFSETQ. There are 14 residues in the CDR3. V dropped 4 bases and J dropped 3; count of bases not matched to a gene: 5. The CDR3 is CASSPQGAKETQYF. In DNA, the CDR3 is TGCGCCAGCAGCCCCCAGGGGGCGAAAGAGACCCAGTACTTC.

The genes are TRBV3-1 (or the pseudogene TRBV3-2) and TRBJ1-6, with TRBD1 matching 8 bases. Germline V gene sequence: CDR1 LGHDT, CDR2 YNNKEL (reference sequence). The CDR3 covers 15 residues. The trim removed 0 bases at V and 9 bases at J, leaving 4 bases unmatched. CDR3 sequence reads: CASSQEAGGSSPLHF. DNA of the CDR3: TGTGCCAGCAGCCAAGAGGCAGGGGGCAGTTCACCCCTCCACTTT.

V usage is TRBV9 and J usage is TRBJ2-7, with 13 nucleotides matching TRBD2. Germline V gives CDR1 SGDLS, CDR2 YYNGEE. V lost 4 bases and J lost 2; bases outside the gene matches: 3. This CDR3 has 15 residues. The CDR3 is CASSPTSGGTYEQYF. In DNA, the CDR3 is TGTGCCAGCAGCCCGACTAGCGGGGGGACCTACGAGCAGTACTTC.

The CDR3 DNA reads TGTGCCAGCAGCTTTAGTCGGGGCAATGAGCAGTTCTTC. It is translated as CASSFSRGNEQFF. The chain joins TRBV5-5 to TRBJ2-1; the D gene is possibly TRBD2 (5 bases). The V end lost 2 bases, the J end lost 6 bases, and 9 bases lay between the germline ends. The CDR3 is 13 residues long. Germline V gene data show CDR1 as SGHKS and CDR2 as YYEKEE (reference sequence). Full variable domain (outside the CDR3, taken from reference TRBV5-5 and TRBJ2-1): DAGVTQSPTHLIKTRGQQVTLRCSPISGHKSVSWYQQVLGQGPQFIFQYYEKEERGRGNFPDRFSARQFPNYSSELNVNALLLGDSALYLCASSFSRGNEQFFGPGTRLTVL.

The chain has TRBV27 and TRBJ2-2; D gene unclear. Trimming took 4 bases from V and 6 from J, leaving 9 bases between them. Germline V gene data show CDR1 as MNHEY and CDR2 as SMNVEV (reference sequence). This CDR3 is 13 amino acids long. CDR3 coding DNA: TGTGCCAGCAGTTCGATAGAATCCGGGGAGCTGTTTTTT. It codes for CASSSIESGELFF.

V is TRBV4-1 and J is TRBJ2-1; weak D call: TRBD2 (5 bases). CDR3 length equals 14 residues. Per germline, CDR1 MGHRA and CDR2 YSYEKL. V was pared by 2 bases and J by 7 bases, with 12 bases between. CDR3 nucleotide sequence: TGCGCCAGCAGCCAACCCGCCAGGAGGAATGAGCAGTTCTTC. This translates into CASSQPARRNEQFF.

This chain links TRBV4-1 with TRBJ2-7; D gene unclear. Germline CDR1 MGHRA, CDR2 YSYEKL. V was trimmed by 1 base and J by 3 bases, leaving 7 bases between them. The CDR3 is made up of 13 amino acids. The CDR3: CASSQAERYEQYF. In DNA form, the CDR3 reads TGCGCCAGCAGCCAAGCTGAGCGCTACGAGCAGTACTTC.

The CDR3 region is CASEKDRMNTEAFF. The CDR3 DNA follows: TGTGCCAGCGAAAAGGACAGAATGAACACTGAAGCTTTCTTT. The chain combines TRBV7-2 with TRBJ1-1; the D gene is possibly TRBD1 (6 bases). This CDR3 is built from 14 residues. In germline, CDR1 is SGHTA, CDR2 FQGNSA. Trimming left V 8 bases short and J 0 bases short, with 13 bases between.

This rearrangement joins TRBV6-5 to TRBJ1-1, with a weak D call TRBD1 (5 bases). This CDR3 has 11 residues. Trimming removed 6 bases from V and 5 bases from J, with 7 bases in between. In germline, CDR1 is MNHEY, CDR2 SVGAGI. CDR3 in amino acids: CASRAGTEAFF. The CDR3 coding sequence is TGTGCCAGCAGGGCAGGGACTGAAGCTTTCTTT.

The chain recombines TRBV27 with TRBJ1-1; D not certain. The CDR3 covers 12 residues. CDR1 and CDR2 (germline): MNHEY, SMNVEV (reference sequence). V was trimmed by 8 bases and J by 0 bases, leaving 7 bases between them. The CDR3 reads CASGSVNTEAFF. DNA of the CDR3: TGTGCCAGCGGATCCGTGAACACTGAAGCTTTCTTT.

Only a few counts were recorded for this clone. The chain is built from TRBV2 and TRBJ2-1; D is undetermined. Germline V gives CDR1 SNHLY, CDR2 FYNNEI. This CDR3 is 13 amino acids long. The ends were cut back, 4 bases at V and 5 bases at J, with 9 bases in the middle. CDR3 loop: CASSVNLHNEQFF. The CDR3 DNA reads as TGTGCCAGCAGTGTGAACCTCCACAATGAGCAGTTCTTC.

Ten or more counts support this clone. CDR3 residues: CASTPGGLRLPFYQETQYF. In nucleotides, the CDR3 is TGTGCCAGCACCCCGGGGGGGCTCAGACTACCCTTTTACCAAGAGACCCAGTACTTC. The chain links TRBV5-6 to TRBJ2-5, with 8 bases aligning to TRBD2. The CDR3 spans 19 residues. CDR1 is SGHDT and CDR2 is YYEEEE in the germline V gene. The V segment lost 6 bases and the J segment 0 bases; nucleotides outside the gene matches: 19.

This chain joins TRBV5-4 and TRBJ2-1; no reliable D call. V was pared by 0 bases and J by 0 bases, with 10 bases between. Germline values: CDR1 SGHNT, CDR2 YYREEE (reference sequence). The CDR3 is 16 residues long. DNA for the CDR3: TGTGCCAGCAGCTTGGTTCGGCAGAGCTCCTACAATGAGCAGTTCTTC. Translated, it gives CASSLVRQSSYNEQFF.

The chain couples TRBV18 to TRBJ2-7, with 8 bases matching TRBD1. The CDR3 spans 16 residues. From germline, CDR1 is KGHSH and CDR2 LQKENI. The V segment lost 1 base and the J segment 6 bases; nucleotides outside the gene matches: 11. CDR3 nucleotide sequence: TGTGCCAGCTCACCACAAGGGGCAGGGGGCCCCGCCGAGCAGTACTTC. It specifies CASSPQGAGGPAEQYF.

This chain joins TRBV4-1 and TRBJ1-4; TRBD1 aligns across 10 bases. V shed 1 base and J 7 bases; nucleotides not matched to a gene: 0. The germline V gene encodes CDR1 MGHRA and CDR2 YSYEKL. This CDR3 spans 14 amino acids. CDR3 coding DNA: TGCGCCAGCAGCCAAGGACAGGGGGCTGAAAAACTGTTTTTT. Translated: CASSQGQGAEKLFF.

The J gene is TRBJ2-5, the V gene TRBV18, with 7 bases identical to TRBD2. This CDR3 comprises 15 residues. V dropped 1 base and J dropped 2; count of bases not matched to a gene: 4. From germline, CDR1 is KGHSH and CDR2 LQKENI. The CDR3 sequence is CASSPLSGGQETQYF. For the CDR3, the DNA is TGTGCCAGCTCACCACTTTCGGGGGGACAAGAGACCCAGTACTTC.

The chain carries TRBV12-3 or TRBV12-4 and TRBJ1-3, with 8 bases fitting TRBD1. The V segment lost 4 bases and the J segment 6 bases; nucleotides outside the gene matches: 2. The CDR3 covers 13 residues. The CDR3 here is CASSSDRANTIYF. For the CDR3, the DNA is TGTGCCAGCAGTTCGGACAGGGCAAACACCATATATTTT.

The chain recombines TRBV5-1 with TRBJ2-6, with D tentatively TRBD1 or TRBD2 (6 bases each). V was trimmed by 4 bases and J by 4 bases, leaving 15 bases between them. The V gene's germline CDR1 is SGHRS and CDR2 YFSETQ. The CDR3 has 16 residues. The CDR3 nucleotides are TGCGCCAGCAGCCTGGACACGGGGGCCGGGGCCAACGTCCTGACTTTC. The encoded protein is CASSLDTGAGANVLTF.

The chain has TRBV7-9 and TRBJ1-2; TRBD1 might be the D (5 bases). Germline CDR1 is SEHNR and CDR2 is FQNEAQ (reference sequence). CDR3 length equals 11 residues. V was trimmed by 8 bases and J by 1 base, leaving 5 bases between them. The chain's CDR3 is CASDSNYGYTF. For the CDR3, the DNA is TGTGCCAGCGACAGTAACTATGGCTACACCTTC.

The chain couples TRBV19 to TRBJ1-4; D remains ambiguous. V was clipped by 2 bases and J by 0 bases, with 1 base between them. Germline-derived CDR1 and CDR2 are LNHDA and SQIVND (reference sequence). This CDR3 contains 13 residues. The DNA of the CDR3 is TGTGCCAGTAGTATATCAACTAATGAAAAACTGTTTTTT. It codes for CASSISTNEKLFF. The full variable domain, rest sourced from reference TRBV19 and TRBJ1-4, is DGGITQSPKYLFRKEGQNVTLSCEQNLNHDAMYWYRQDPGQGLRLIYYSQIVNDFQKGDIAEGYSVSREKKESFPLTVTSAQKNPTAFYLCASSISTNEKLFFGSGTQLSVL.

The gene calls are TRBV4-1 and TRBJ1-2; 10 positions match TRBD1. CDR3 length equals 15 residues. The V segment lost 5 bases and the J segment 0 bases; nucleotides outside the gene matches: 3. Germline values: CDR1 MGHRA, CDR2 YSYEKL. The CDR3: CASSWGTGANYGYTF. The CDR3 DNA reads TGCGCCAGCAGCTGGGGGACAGGGGCTAACTATGGCTACACCTTC.

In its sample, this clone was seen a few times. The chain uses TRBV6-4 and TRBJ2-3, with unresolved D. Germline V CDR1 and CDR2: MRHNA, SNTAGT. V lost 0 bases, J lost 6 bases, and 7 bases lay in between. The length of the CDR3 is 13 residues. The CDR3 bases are TGTGCCAGCAGTGACTCCTCTAGGGATACGCAGTATTTT. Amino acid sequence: CASSDSSRDTQYF.

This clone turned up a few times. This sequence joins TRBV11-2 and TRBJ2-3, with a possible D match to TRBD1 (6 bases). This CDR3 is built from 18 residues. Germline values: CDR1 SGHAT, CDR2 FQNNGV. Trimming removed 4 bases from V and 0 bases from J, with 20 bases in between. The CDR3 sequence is CASSSIRKGVASTDTQYF. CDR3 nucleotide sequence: TGTGCCAGCAGCTCAATCAGGAAGGGGGTTGCTAGCACAGATACGCAGTATTTT.

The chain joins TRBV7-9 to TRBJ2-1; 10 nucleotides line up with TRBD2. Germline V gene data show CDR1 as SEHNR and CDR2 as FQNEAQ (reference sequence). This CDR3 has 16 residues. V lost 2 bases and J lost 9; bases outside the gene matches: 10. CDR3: CASSLRWLAGVGEQFF. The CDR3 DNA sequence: TGTGCCAGCAGCTTAAGGTGGCTAGCGGGGGTTGGTGAGCAGTTCTTC.

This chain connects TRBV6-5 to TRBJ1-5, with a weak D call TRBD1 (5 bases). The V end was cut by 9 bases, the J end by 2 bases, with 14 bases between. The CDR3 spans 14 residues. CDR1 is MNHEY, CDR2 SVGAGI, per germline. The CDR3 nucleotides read TGTGCCAGTTTAGGGGTGTGGGGCAATCAGCCCCAGCATTTT. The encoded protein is CASLGVWGNQPQHF.

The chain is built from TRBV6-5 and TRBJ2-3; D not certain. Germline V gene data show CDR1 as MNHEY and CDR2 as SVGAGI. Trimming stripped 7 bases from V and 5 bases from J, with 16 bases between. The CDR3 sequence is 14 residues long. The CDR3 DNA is TGTGCCAGCAACCCACCCATGGGTGAAGATACGCAGTATTTT. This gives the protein CASNPPMGEDTQYF.

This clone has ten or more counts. CDR3 DNA sequence: TGTGCCAGCAGCTTACTGGGACAGGGGAACACTGAAGCTTTCTTT. It translates to CASSLLGQGNTEAFF. V usage is TRBV7-9 and J usage is TRBJ1-1, with 9 bases lining up with TRBD1. V was pared by 2 bases and J by 1 base, with 2 bases of the junction left unmatched. Germline CDR1 reads SEHNR; CDR2 reads FQNEAQ (reference sequence). CDR3 length equals 15 residues.

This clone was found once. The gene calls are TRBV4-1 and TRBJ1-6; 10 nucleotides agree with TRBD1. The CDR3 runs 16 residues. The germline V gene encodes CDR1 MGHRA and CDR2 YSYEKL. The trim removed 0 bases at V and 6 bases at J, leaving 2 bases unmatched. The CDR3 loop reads CASSQDRDRGNSPLHF. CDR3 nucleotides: TGCGCCAGCAGCCAAGATCGGGACAGGGGTAATTCACCCCTCCACTTT.

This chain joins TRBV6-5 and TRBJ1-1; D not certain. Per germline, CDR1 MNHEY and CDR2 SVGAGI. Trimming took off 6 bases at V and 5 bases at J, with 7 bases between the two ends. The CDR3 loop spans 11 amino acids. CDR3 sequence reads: CASRSVTEAFF. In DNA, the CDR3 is TGTGCCAGCAGGAGCGTGACTGAAGCTTTCTTT.